The 30 T cell receptor beta chains below were found in one sample sequenced in a study of blood T cell repertoires in COVID-19. The protocol was immunoSEQ multiplex PCR, while the TCRdb copy is restricted to in-frame clones and leaves out a portion. The sample includes 200,000 to 250,000 clones, roughly 84% seen only once; the top ten take approximately 6.6%. Material for sequencing was PBMCs or T cells enriched from blood (not recorded which). These receptors were obtained from a woman in her forties who had recovered from COVID-19.

As DNA, the CDR3 is TGTGCCAGCAGCTTAGGACAGGGTAAGAACACTGAAGCTTTCTTT. It translates to CASSLGQGKNTEAFF. The chain employs TRBV7-3 and TRBJ1-1, with 8 positions matching TRBD1. Germline CDR1 SGHTA, CDR2 FQGTGA. The CDR3 length is 15 residues. The V segment lost 2 bases and the J segment 1 base; nucleotides outside the gene matches: 3.

In this sample, this clone turned up once. The V gene is TRBV7-9, the J gene TRBJ2-7; D gene uncertain. Deletions cut 5 bases from V and 3 bases from J, with 11 bases between. This CDR3 contains 13 residues. Germline lookup yields CDR1 SEHNR and CDR2 FQNEAQ (reference sequence). DNA for the CDR3: TGTGCCAGCAGCCCAGCACAGAACTACGAGCAGTACGTC. Amino acids: CASSPAQNYEQYV.

The V call is TRBV5-1, the J call TRBJ2-3; 11 nucleotides match TRBD1. J was trimmed by 4 bases and V by 0 bases; bases with no gene match: 4. The CDR3 covers 16 residues. Germline V gene data show CDR1 as SGHRS and CDR2 as YFSETQ. CDR3 in DNA: TGCGCCAGCAGCTTGGAGCGGACAGGGGGCGCAGATACGCAGTATTTT. Translation: CASSLERTGGADTQYF.

The chain joins TRBV5-5 to TRBJ1-1, with 7 bases lining up with TRBD1. The CDR3 has 14 residues. Germline V gene sequence: CDR1 SGHKS, CDR2 YYEKEE (reference sequence). The ends lost 0 bases at V and 7 bases at J; junction bases unmatched: 6. CDR3: CASSLEGARGEAFF. The CDR3 nucleotides read TGTGCCAGCAGCTTGGAGGGGGCGCGGGGTGAAGCTTTCTTT.

The chain combines TRBV6-2 or TRBV6-3 with TRBJ2-2; TRBD2 might be the D (5 bases). Germline CDR1 is MNHEY and CDR2 is SVGEGT. The CDR3 has 11 residues. Trimming took 5 bases from V and 8 from J, leaving 6 bases between them. CDR3 in DNA: TGTGCCAGCAGTCGGGGAGGGGAGCTGTTTTTT. Amino acids: CASSRGGELFF.

This chain uses TRBV28 with TRBJ2-3, with 14 bases identical to TRBD2. The germline CDR1 and CDR2 sequences are MDHEN and SYDVKM. CDR3 size: 15 residues. With V trimmed by 5 bases and J by 8 bases, 6 bases remained unmatched. The CDR3 sequence is CASSTTSGRAGTQYF. The DNA of the CDR3 is TGTGCCAGCAGTACGACTAGCGGGAGGGCGGGTACGCAGTATTTT.

This chain joins TRBV21-1 and TRBJ1-2. TRBV21-1 corresponds to a pseudogene. The CDR3 loop spans 14 amino acids. The CDR3 nucleotides are TGTGCCAGCAAAATCTGGAGGTGGAGGTATGGCTACACCTTC. Its translation is CASKIWRWRYGYTF.

This clone was counted a single time. This rearrangement joins TRBV7-8 to TRBJ2-1, with TRBD2 matching 11 bases. Trimming removed 2 bases from V and 9 bases from J; junction bases left unmatched: 6. The CDR3 totals 15 residues. In germline, CDR1 is SGHVS, CDR2 FQNEAQ. DNA of the CDR3: TGTGCCAGCAGCTTAAGTGCTAGCGGGAGGCTTGAGCAGTTCTTC. Translation: CASSLSASGRLEQFF.

This chain connects TRBV15 to TRBJ2-2; D uncertain. The CDR3 contains 15 residues. V lost 0 bases, J lost 3 bases, and 8 bases lay in between. Per germline, CDR1 LNHNV and CDR2 YYDKDF (reference sequence). The CDR3 DNA sequence: TGTGCCACCAGCAGAGATCTCAGTGACACCGGGGAGCTGTTTTTT. It codes for CATSRDLSDTGELFF.

This clone has a single count. This specimen includes other DNA sequences encoding the same CDR3. The chain carries TRBV9 and TRBJ2-3; tentatively, D is TRBD2 (6 bases). From germline, CDR1 is SGDLS and CDR2 YYNGEE. V was trimmed by 0 bases and J by 6 bases, leaving 8 bases between them. This CDR3 is built from 13 residues. CDR3 in amino acids: CASSVGGTDTQYF. CDR3 bases: TGTGCCAGCAGCGTAGGCGGGACGGATACGCAGTATTTT.

The chain employs TRBV19 and TRBJ1-1, with 9 bases that match TRBD1. The V segment lost 4 bases and the J segment 1 base; nucleotides outside the gene matches: 7. Per germline, CDR1 LNHDA and CDR2 SQIVND (reference sequence). CDR3 size: 16 residues. The chain's CDR3 is CASSRGQGRGNTEAFF. Written as DNA, the CDR3 is TGTGCCAGTAGTAGGGGACAGGGAAGAGGGAACACTGAAGCTTTCTTT.

This clone was counted once. V usage is TRBV24-1 and J usage is TRBJ2-5; 13 positions agree with TRBD2. There are 19 residues in the CDR3. J was trimmed by 5 bases and V by 1 base; bases with no gene match: 12. CDR1 is KGHDR, CDR2 SFDVKD, per germline. The CDR3 region is CATSDFSSRLAGGVETQYF. CDR3 DNA sequence: TGTGCCACCAGTGATTTCAGCAGCCGACTAGCGGGAGGTGTGGAGACCCAGTACTTC.

The J gene is TRBJ2-2, the V gene TRBV9; the match to TRBD1 covers 9 bases. J was trimmed by 3 bases and V by 4 bases; bases with no gene match: 7. This CDR3 has 16 amino acids. Germline CDR1 is SGDLS and CDR2 is YYNGEE. The CDR3 nucleotides read TGTGCCAGCAGCAAACAGGGGGCTCGTGACACCGGGGAGCTGTTTTTT. Protein sequence: CASSKQGARDTGELFF.

This clone was seen a few times. The CDR3 sequence: CASSEKEGNQPQHF. CDR3 bases: TGTGCCAGCAGTGAGAAAGAGGGCAATCAGCCCCAGCATTTT. The J gene is TRBJ1-5, the V gene TRBV6-4, with no clear D. Looked up from germline, CDR1 is MRHNA and CDR2 is SNTAGT. V was cut by 3 bases and J by 2 bases, with 8 bases left in between. The CDR3 totals 14 residues.

The chain has TRBV2 and TRBJ2-5, with 7 bases identical to TRBD1. The length of the CDR3 is 13 residues. J gave up 1 base and V 11 bases, and 7 bases lay outside the gene matches. Germline values: CDR1 SNHLY, CDR2 FYNNEI. As DNA, the CDR3 is TGTGCCGGCCGGGACAGCCTCCAAGAGACCCAGTACTTC. It codes for CAGRDSLQETQYF. Supplemented by reference TRBV2 and TRBJ2-5, the full variable domain reads EPEVTQTPSHQVTQMGQEVILRCVPISNHLYFYWYRQILGQKVEFLVSFYNNEISEKSEIFDDQFSVERPDGSNFTLKIRSTKLEDSAMYFCAGRDSLQETQYFGPGTRLLVL.

The V call is TRBV11-2, the J call TRBJ2-1; D unclear. Germline CDR1 SGHAT, CDR2 FQNNGV. CDR3 size: 18 residues. V gave up 5 bases and J gave up 5 bases, with 25 bases separating them. The CDR3 coding sequence is TGTGCCAGCAGCCCCGCACGTGGTCTAGAAGGTAGGAACAATGAGCAGTTCTTC. This translates into CASSPARGLEGRNNEQFF.

The genes are TRBV3-1 (or the pseudogene TRBV3-2) and TRBJ2-7; 10 nucleotides agree with TRBD2. Trimming removed 4 bases from V and 2 bases from J; junction bases left unmatched: 5. This CDR3 region has 15 residues. Germline assignment: CDR1 LGHDT and CDR2 YNNKEL (reference sequence). CDR3 sequence: CASSPRLAGPYEQYF. In DNA form, the CDR3 reads TGTGCCAGCAGCCCTCGACTAGCGGGCCCCTACGAGCAGTACTTC.

The chain has TRBV20-1 and TRBJ1-2; 8 bases fit TRBD1. The germline V gene has CDR1 DFQATT and CDR2 SNEGSKA (reference sequence). The CDR3 runs 10 residues. The CDR3 is CSTGGYGYTF. CDR3 bases: TGCAGCACAGGGGGCTATGGCTACACCTTC.

The chain couples TRBV28 to TRBJ2-4, with a possible D match to TRBD1 (5 bases). There are 15 residues in the CDR3. Trimming shortened V by 3 bases and J by 6 bases, and 15 bases separated the two germline ends. The germline V gene has CDR1 MDHEN and CDR2 SYDVKM. This CDR3 is CASSFSRVLINIQYF. CDR3 sequence (DNA): TGTGCCAGCAGTTTTTCCAGGGTATTGATAAACATTCAGTACTTC.

The J gene is TRBJ1-3, the V gene TRBV27; D might be TRBD1 (5 bases). The V gene lost 1 base and the J gene lost 4 bases, with 11 bases spanning the gap. The germline gives CDR1 MNHEY, CDR2 SMNVEV (reference sequence). The CDR3 length is 15 residues. The chain's CDR3 is CASSLYWGSGNTIYF. CDR3 bases: TGTGCCAGCAGTTTATACTGGGGCTCGGGAAACACCATATATTTT.

The chain carries TRBV5-1 and TRBJ2-3; 10 bases map to TRBD2. V shed 5 bases and J 0 bases; nucleotides not matched to a gene: 3. In germline, CDR1 is SGHRS, CDR2 YFSETQ. The CDR3 totals 15 residues. This CDR3 is CASRLLAGSTDTQYF. CDR3 in DNA: TGCGCCAGCAGGCTACTAGCGGGGAGCACAGATACGCAGTATTTT. Variable domain in full (rest from reference TRBV5-1 and TRBJ2-3): KAGVTQTPRYLIKTRGQQVTLSCSPISGHRSVSWYQQTPGQGLQFLFEYFSETQRNKGNFPGRFSGRQFSNSRSEMNVSTLELGDSALYLCASRLLAGSTDTQYFGPGTRLTVL.

The chain combines TRBV27 with TRBJ1-4; 8 bases agree with TRBD1. Germline trimming cut 4 bases from V and 2 bases from J; bases unmatched to any gene: 9. CDR1 and CDR2 from the germline V gene are MNHEY and SMNVEV (reference sequence). The CDR3 extends over 17 amino acids. This chain's CDR3 is CASSSGGAHLTNEKLFF. DNA of the CDR3: TGTGCCAGCAGTTCAGGGGGCGCCCATCTGACTAATGAAAAACTGTTTTTT.

The rearrangement links TRBV7-8 to TRBJ1-1; tentative D call: TRBD1 (6 bases). V was trimmed by 5 bases and J by 0 bases, leaving 10 bases between them. The CDR3 is 14 residues long. Germline V gene lookup returns CDR1 SGHVS and CDR2 FQNEAQ. In DNA form, the CDR3 reads TGTGCCAGCAGCCTTGACAGGATGAACACTGAAGCTTTCTTT. Translating it yields CASSLDRMNTEAFF.

The J gene is TRBJ2-1, the V gene TRBV6-4, with TRBD2 matching over 7 bases. Germline lookup yields CDR1 MRHNA and CDR2 SNTAGT. The CDR3 is 15 residues long. Germline trimming cut 5 bases from V and 6 bases from J; bases unmatched to any gene: 10. The CDR3 nucleotides read TGTGCCAGCAGTAGGATGGCGGGAGAGTCCAATGAGCAGTTCTTC. Translating it yields CASSRMAGESNEQFF.

A single count supports this clone. DNA of the CDR3: TGTGCCAGCAGCTTAGGGGACAGGGCTGAGAGCTACACCTTC. This gives the protein CASSLGDRAESYTF. V is TRBV5-4 and J is TRBJ1-2; 9 nucleotides agree with TRBD1. Trimming at V came to 2 bases and at J to 9 bases, leaving 8 bases not matched to a gene. The germline gives CDR1 SGHNT, CDR2 YYREEE (reference sequence). The CDR3 has 14 residues.

DNA for the CDR3: TGCGCCAGCAGCTTGGGGGGGCCGGGCTATGGCTACACCTTC. This sequence encodes CASSLGGPGYGYTF. V gene TRBV5-1 combines with J gene TRBJ1-2; TRBD1 is a possible D gene (6 bases). The V end lost 0 bases, the J end lost 4 bases, and 10 bases lay between the germline ends. Germline V gene data show CDR1 as SGHRS and CDR2 as YFSETQ. This CDR3 is 14 amino acids long.

This chain uses TRBV5-1 with TRBJ2-3; the D gene is possibly TRBD1 (6 bases). CDR1 and CDR2 from the germline V gene are SGHRS and YFSETQ. The length of the CDR3 is 14 residues. Trimming removed 5 bases from V and 2 bases from J, with 12 bases in between. CDR3 nucleotide sequence: TGCGCCAGCAGGGACAGCACTTCCACAGATACGCAGTATTTT. As protein: CASRDSTSTDTQYF.

The chain couples TRBV5-1 to TRBJ1-1, with TRBD1 as a possible D gene (5 bases). Germline-derived CDR1 and CDR2 are SGHRS and YFSETQ. Trimming stripped 3 bases from V and 0 bases from J, with 12 bases between. The CDR3 covers 15 residues. The DNA of the CDR3 is TGCGCCAGCAGCTCCGGATCGACAGTGAACACTGAAGCTTTCTTT. It translates to CASSSGSTVNTEAFF.

The V and J genes are TRBV5-4 and TRBJ2-3; 10 bases map to TRBD2. Germline CDR1 and CDR2: SGHNT and YYREEE (reference sequence). Trimming at V came to 3 bases and at J to 0 bases, leaving 7 bases not matched to a gene. This CDR3 is built from 17 residues. CDR3 nucleotide sequence: TGTGCCAGCAGCTATAAGCGGGAGGGGGCTAGCACAGATACGCAGTATTTT. Translation: CASSYKREGASTDTQYF.

The rearrangement uses TRBV30 and TRBJ1-3, with a possible D match to TRBD1 (5 bases). The length of the CDR3 is 13 residues. The V gene's germline CDR1 is GTSNPN and CDR2 SVGIG (reference sequence). V lost 4 bases and J lost 6, with 13 bases in between. Here the CDR3 reads CAWIPPGLNTIYF. The CDR3 DNA sequence: TGTGCCTGGATACCCCCAGGGCTAAACACCATATATTTT.